This TCR beta chain stems from a study of graft-versus-host responses after intestinal transplantation. Trimming shortened V by 5 bases and J by 0 bases, and 23 bases separated the two germline ends. CDR1 is SGHVS and CDR2 is FQNEAQ in the germline V gene. This CDR3 contains 19 residues. TCRdb keeps only in-frame clones here, not all; method: immunoSEQ multiplex PCR. This repertoire shows about 93,000 clones, 85% to 95% found once; its top ten account for 0.49%. As for this clone: As yet, its antigen is unknown.

The source material was unstimulated CD8+ T cells sorted from spleen or lymph node cells, sampled before intestinal transplant. The sequence was collected from a human donor who received an intestinal transplant. V and J are TRBV7-8 and TRBJ2-1; no reliable D call. CDR3 loop: CASSPQAVVALASYNEQFF. The CDR3 region has the DNA TGTGCCAGCAGCCCGCAAGCCGTGGTAGCTTTGGCCTCCTACAATGAGCAGTTCTTC.